The clone carrying this T cell receptor (beta chain) occurred a few times. Antigen unknown. These data come from a study of cytomegalovirus exposure and HLA in healthy donors. While unrecorded immune exposures were likely, the donors were nominally healthy when sampled. Notes on the study in general: Usually a TCR sequence was rare, but some public TCRs were found in many donors. Earlier analysis found most TCR beta V segments productive about 87% or about 30% of the time. Sequencing likely generated an artifact that appeared as a cluster of highly shared sequence variants.

PCR amplification relied on 60 Vbeta primers (plus 13 Jbeta primers). Repertoires were generated with immunoSEQ multiplex PCR, while TCRdb's copy carries only in-frame clones and drops some. Of approximately 150,000 clones in the sample, around 72% are singletons; the top ten hold around 2.5%. The origin of this receptor is a female donor in good health and CMV-seronegative. Input material: PBMCs.

The CDR3 DNA reads TGCGCCAGCAGCTTTACCCCGGGACAGGGACCCCACGAGCAGTACTTC. This gives the protein CASSFTPGQGPHEQYF. The chain uses TRBV5-1 and TRBJ2-7; TRBD1 aligns across 9 bases. The V segment lost 2 bases and the J segment 5 bases; nucleotides outside the gene matches: 11. Germline CDR1 is SGHRS and CDR2 is YFSETQ. This CDR3 contains 16 residues.